Each of the 13 T cell receptor beta chains below was sequenced from the same sample in a study of cytomegalovirus exposure and HLA in healthy donors. 60 Vbeta and 13 Jbeta primers were used in PCR. The repertoire was sequenced with immunoSEQ multiplex PCR; TCRdb's copy has only in-frame clones and lacks some. The profile shows some 220,000 clones, roughly 91% of them singletons. Sequences were obtained from PBMCs. The receptors derive from a woman under 30 in good health and CMV-seronegative.

The chain carries TRBV19 and TRBJ2-5, with TRBD2 matching over 8 bases. Germline CDR1 reads LNHDA; CDR2 reads SQIVND (reference sequence). The J segment lost 2 bases and the V segment lost 5 bases, leaving 7 bases of the junction unmatched. This CDR3 is built from 15 residues. The CDR3 spells CASSFGTSPQETQYF. The DNA for the CDR3 is TGTGCCAGTAGTTTCGGGACTAGTCCACAAGAGACCCAGTACTTC.

This chain connects TRBV6-1 to TRBJ2-7; tentative D call: TRBD1 (5 bases). From germline, CDR1 is MNHNS and CDR2 SASEGT. The CDR3 is made up of 17 amino acids. V was cut by 2 bases and J by 5 bases, with 22 bases left in between. CDR3 protein: CASSESLRVVRVNEQYF. In nucleotides, the CDR3 is TGTGCCAGCAGTGAAAGTCTGCGCGTGGTCAGGGTCAACGAGCAGTACTTC.

This clone was recorded a few times. The chain links TRBV6-4 to TRBJ2-3, with D perhaps matching TRBD1 (6 bases). Between the trimmed V and J ends, which lost 6 bases and 2 bases, there was a span of 12 bases. There are 14 residues in the CDR3. Germline V gene sequence: CDR1 MRHNA, CDR2 SNTAGT. In DNA form, the CDR3 reads TGTGCCAGCAGCAGGGACACAACCACAGATACGCAGTATTTT. This encodes CASSRDTTTDTQYF.

The chain combines TRBV19 with TRBJ2-3, with 11 bases lining up with TRBD2. The CDR3 is 14 residues long. Germline CDR1 and CDR2: LNHDA and SQIVND (reference sequence). The junction had 3 bases not matched to a gene; V was cut back by 10 bases and J by 0 bases. The CDR3 is CATGTSGSTDTQYF. The CDR3, as DNA: TGTGCCACCGGGACTAGCGGAAGCACAGATACGCAGTATTTT.

V is TRBV4-3 and J is TRBJ2-1, with D possibly matching TRBD2 (6 bases). V lost 0 bases, J lost 0 bases, and 9 bases lay in between. This CDR3 contains 16 residues. In germline, CDR1 is LGHNA, CDR2 YSLEER. CDR3 sequence: CASSQDLTSSYNEQFF. The CDR3 DNA follows: TGCGCCAGCAGCCAAGATCTGACTAGCTCCTACAATGAGCAGTTCTTC.

This chain connects TRBV6-4 to TRBJ2-1, with D possibly matching TRBD1 (6 bases). Trimming cost V 5 bases and J 2 bases, with 16 bases left between them. Germline-derived CDR1 and CDR2 are MRHNA and SNTAGT. This CDR3 comprises 16 residues. The CDR3 DNA follows: TGTGCCAGCAGTCACCGGGACCAGGGGACCTACAATGAGCAGTTCTTC. It specifies CASSHRDQGTYNEQFF.

This clone was counted between two and nine times. V is TRBV4-1 and J is TRBJ2-7; 7 bases agree with TRBD1. J gave up 3 bases and V 1 base, and 9 bases lay outside the gene matches. CDR1 is MGHRA, CDR2 YSYEKL, per germline. CDR3 length: 16 residues. CDR3 DNA sequence: TGCGCCAGCAGCCAAGTGTGGTCGGACAGGAACTACGAGCAGTACTTC. Translating it yields CASSQVWSDRNYEQYF.

Comments on this clone: The same CDR3 can be traced to other DNA sequences in this sample. The chain recombines TRBV7-9 with TRBJ1-3, with unresolved D. This CDR3 is 13 amino acids long. Trimming left V 3 bases short and J 2 bases short, with 5 bases between. CDR1 and CDR2 from the germline V gene are SEHNR and FQNEAQ (reference sequence). The CDR3 region has the DNA TGTGCCAGCAGCTTCGGGACTGGAAACACCATATATTTT. Residues: CASSFGTGNTIYF.

V usage is TRBV19 and J usage is TRBJ1-1; D is ambiguous. Trimming removed 5 bases from V and 2 bases from J, with 6 bases in between. Looked up from germline, CDR1 is LNHDA and CDR2 is SQIVND (reference sequence). The CDR3 spans 12 residues. CDR3 bases: TGTGCCAGTAGTTACAGAAACACTGAAGCTTTCTTT. Residues: CASSYRNTEAFF.

The V call is TRBV7-2, the J call TRBJ1-4; weak D call: TRBD1 (5 bases). With 5 bases removed from V and 5 bases from J, the gap between germline ends came to 18 bases. This CDR3 has 16 residues. Germline lookup yields CDR1 SGHTA and CDR2 FQGNSA. CDR3 sequence: CASSPSGGAWNEKLFF. The CDR3 DNA sequence: TGTGCCAGCAGCCCGAGCGGAGGGGCGTGGAATGAAAAACTGTTTTTT.

The V and J genes are TRBV6-5 and TRBJ1-1; D gene uncertain. Trimming left V 0 bases short and J 1 base short, with 9 bases between. There are 15 residues in the CDR3. CDR1 MNHEY and CDR2 SVGAGI come from the germline V gene. The CDR3 nucleotides read TGTGCCAGCAGTTACTCGAAGAGGGCGAACACTGAAGCTTTCTTT. Its translation: CASSYSKRANTEAFF.

The chain combines TRBV6-6 with TRBJ1-1, with 8 bases identical to TRBD1. Germline V gene data show CDR1 as MNHNY and CDR2 as SVGAGI (reference sequence). V gave up 4 bases and J gave up 5 bases; unmatched junction bases: 9. The CDR3 extends over 15 amino acids. The CDR3: CASSFPGGRGTEAFF. The CDR3 DNA reads TGTGCCAGCAGTTTCCCAGGGGGCCGAGGTACTGAAGCTTTCTTT.

The gene calls are TRBV11-3 and TRBJ1-2; possible D gene TRBD1, 6 bases. V was cut by 2 bases and J by 6 bases, with 10 bases left in between. CDR3 size: 13 residues. Per the germline V gene, CDR1 is SGHNT and CDR2 is YENEEA. The CDR3 DNA follows: TGTGCCAGCAGCTTAACAGGGCAGGATGGCTACACCTTC. This sequence encodes CASSLTGQDGYTF.